This TCR beta chain was captured by sequencing in a study of identical twins. Comment on this clonotype: Its cognate antigen is unknown.

Study-wide results and caveats: The authors drew conclusions from cross-sectional statistical analysis rather than following the same donors.

Using its own MiXCR run on the 5' RACE reads, TCRdb lists one record per CDR3 protein. The table includes approximately 470,000 distinct CDR3 sequences, 11% to 15% detected once. Trimming took 5 bases from V and 4 from J, leaving 15 bases between them. CDR3 length: 14 amino acids. In germline, CDR1 is DFQATT, CDR2 SNEGSKA (reference sequence). All donors were healthy, and all were Caucasian. These same data were also listed under a study on yellow fever vaccine responses in identical twins.

Sequencing used CD4+ T cells sorted from blood. This TCR was sampled from a woman younger than 35 in good health. The chain employs TRBV20-1 and TRBJ2-1; possible D gene TRBD2, 6 bases. This chain's CDR3 is CSAQRGSLYNEQFF. CDR3 coding DNA: TGCAGTGCTCAACGGGGGAGCCTGTACAATGAGCAGTTCTTC.